This is a list of T cell receptor beta chains from one sample in a study of shared clonotypes between healthy human individuals. TCRdb's table, derived via immunoSEQ multiplex PCR, lists solely in-frame clones and lacks some. The table includes a few million clones, approximately 93% detected once. Sequencing was done on a sample of naive CD4+ T cells from PBMCs. All receptors derive from a man between 18 and 29 years old in good health. Some clones in this sample may be carry-over from other donors' samples. CDR3s include the opening cysteine and the closing phenylalanine or tryptophan. D genes are given only for firm matches. A clone size is listed for some rows: how often the clone was seen (once, few, many), or a class if it is expanded.

j_call v_call d_call clone_size cdr3_length cdr3_nt cdr3_aa
TRBJ1-5 TRBV5-8 NA NA 15 TGTGCCAGCAGCTTGGGGACTTATAGCAATCAGCCCCAGCATTTT CASSLGTYSNQPQHF
TRBJ2-3 TRBV5-1 NA NA 15 TGCGCCAGCAGCTTGGCCGAGCAACCCACAGATACGCAGTATTTT CASSLAEQPTDTQYF
TRBJ1-5 TRBV29-1 NA once 13 TGCAGCGTTATTTTAGGAGGGGATCAGCCCCAGCATTTT CSVILGGDQPQHF
TRBJ1-5 TRBV10-3 TRBD1 NA 15 TGTGCCATCAGTGGGACAGGGGGAGGCAATCAGCCCCAGCATTTT CAISGTGGGNQPQHF
TRBJ2-3 TRBV6-5 TRBD1 NA 14 TGTGCCAGCAGCCCTGGACAGGGCACAGATACGCAGTATTTT CASSPGQGTDTQYF
TRBJ2-2 TRBV7-3 NA once 16 TGTGCCAGCAGGCACGGCGGCAGGGCGAACACCGGGGAGCTGTTTTTT CASRHGGRANTGELFF
TRBJ2-7 TRBV7-8 TRBD2 NA 14 TGTGCCAGCAGCTTAGGGGGCCTAGCGGGAGAATTCAGGTTC CASSLGGLAGEFRF
TRBJ2-5 TRBV4-1 NA once 15 TGCGCCAGCAGAACCGACGTAGCGGTTCCAGAGACCCAGTACTTC CASRTDVAVPETQYF
TRBJ2-7 TRBV4-3 NA NA 15 TGCGCCAGCAGCCAAGACAGGAGGTCTCCGGACGAGCAGTACTTC CASSQDRRSPDEQYF
TRBJ2-1 TRBV18 NA NA 14 TGTGCCAGCTCACCGGTACAGGCCTACAATGAGCAGTTCTTC CASSPVQAYNEQFF
TRBJ2-1 TRBV5-8 NA once 15 TGTGCCAGCAGCTTGGGGGCTTTGTCCTACAATGAGCAGTTCTTC CASSLGALSYNEQFF
TRBJ1-2 TRBV6-6 TRBD1 NA 14 TGTGCCAGCAGTGCCCGGGACAGCAACTATGGCTACACCTTC CASSARDSNYGYTF
TRBJ2-3 TRBV11-3 NA once 14 TGTGCCAGCAGCCCCGCTCGGTCCACAGATACGCAGTATTTT CASSPARSTDTQYF
TRBJ2-4 TRBV18 TRBD2 few 16 TGTGCCAGCTCACCATCTGGTCATCTAGCGGGCTCCATTCAGTACTTC CASSPSGHLAGSIQYF
TRBJ2-2 TRBV5-4 NA NA 13 TGTGCCAGCAGGGCGGAACCCACCGGGGAGCTGTTTTTT CASRAEPTGELFF
TRBJ2-6 TRBV5-1 NA NA 16 TGCGCCAGCAGCTTGGTAGGGACGCCTGGGGCCAACGTCCTGACTTTC CASSLVGTPGANVLTF
TRBJ1-1 TRBV27 TRBD1 NA 14 TGTGCCAGCAGGCGGGACAGTGTGAACACTGAAGCTTTCTTT CASRRDSVNTEAFF
TRBJ2-7 TRBV5-4 NA NA 15 TGTGCCAGCAGCTTGATGGGGATACCCTCCTACGAGCAGTACTTC CASSLMGIPSYEQYF
TRBJ2-2 TRBV11-3 NA NA 16 TGTGCCAGCAGCCCTGCCGGGACCCTAAACACCGGGGAGCTGTTTTTT CASSPAGTLNTGELFF
TRBJ2-5 TRBV7-2 TRBD1 NA 14 TGTGCCAGCAGCAAAGACAGGGGTCGGGAGACCCAGTACTTC CASSKDRGRETQYF
TRBJ2-7 TRBV18 NA NA 14 TGTGCCAGCTCTGCGGGACAGTTGAGGGCCGAGCAGTACTTC CASSAGQLRAEQYF
TRBJ2-7 TRBV5-1 NA NA 15 TGCGCCAGCAGCTTGGACAGGCTCTTGGGATACGAGCAGTACTTC CASSLDRLLGYEQYF
TRBJ1-6 TRBV11-2 NA NA 17 TGTGCCAGCAGCTCCCATTTCTGGGCAGGGGAGAATTCACCCCTCCACTTT CASSSHFWAGENSPLHF
TRBJ2-3 TRBV9 TRBD1 NA 12 TGTGCCAGCAGCCATCCGGGACAGGGGCAGTATTTT CASSHPGQGQYF
TRBJ1-3 TRBV6-1 NA NA 15 TGTGCCAGCAGTGCGTTATCAGGGTTTGGAAACACCATATATTTT CASSALSGFGNTIYF
TRBJ2-3 TRBV11-2 TRBD2 NA 17 TGTGCCAGCAGCCCTCCAGGACTAGCGGGGAGCACAGATACGCAGTATTTT CASSPPGLAGSTDTQYF
TRBJ2-7 TRBV7-2 TRBD1 NA 14 TGTGCCAGCAGCCCGGGACAGCCTACGGGCGAGCAGTACTTC CASSPGQPTGEQYF
TRBJ1-2 TRBV9 TRBD1 NA 13 TGTGCCAGCAGCTCCGGGACAGTTGATGGCTACACCTTC CASSSGTVDGYTF
TRBJ2-1 TRBV28 NA NA 12 TGTGCCAGCAGCCTCCTTTCGAATGAGCAGTTCTTC CASSLLSNEQFF
TRBJ1-5 TRBV15 TRBD1 NA 14 TGTGCCACCAGCCAGACAGGGACCGGCCAGCCCCAGCATTTT CATSQTGTGQPQHF
TRBJ1-1 TRBV14 TRBD1 NA 16 TGTGCCAGCAGCCGTACGGACAGGCTAATGAACACTGAAGCTTTCTTT CASSRTDRLMNTEAFF
TRBJ2-7 TRBV11-2 TRBD2 once 16 TGTGCCAGCAGCTTACTTCCTAGCGGCAGTTCCTACGAGCAGTACTTC CASSLLPSGSSYEQYF
TRBJ2-2 TRBV6-6 TRBD2 once 16 TGTGCCATCTCAGTTAACCTAGCGGGAGTAACCGGGGAGCTGTTTTTT CAISVNLAGVTGELFF
TRBJ1-2 TRBV28 NA NA 16 TGTGCCAGCAGCCCCCGGGACCTTCGGGCTAACTATGGCTACACCTTC CASSPRDLRANYGYTF
TRBJ1-5 TRBV9 TRBD1 NA 15 TGTGCCAGCAGCCCAGGGACAGGGATTTTTCAGCCCCAGCATTTT CASSPGTGIFQPQHF
TRBJ2-7 TRBV5-4 NA NA 16 TGTGCCAGCAGCCTGAATCCCGCCGGGGGCCCCTACGAGCAGTACTTC CASSLNPAGGPYEQYF
TRBJ2-3 TRBV5-6 NA NA 13 TGTGCCAGCAGCTCAGGTGGCACAGATACGCAGTATTTT CASSSGGTDTQYF
TRBJ2-4 TRBV4-1 NA NA 17 TGCGCCAGCAGCCAAGAAATCCTGCTGATAGCCAAAAACATTCAGTACTTC CASSQEILLIAKNIQYF
TRBJ2-1 TRBV4-3 NA once 17 TGCGCCAGCAGCCAAGATACGCGGCAGGGTGGAAACAATGAGCAGTTCTTC CASSQDTRQGGNNEQFF
TRBJ2-4 TRBV7-3 TRBD2 once 17 TGTGCCAGCAGCTTAATGGGACTAGCGGGAGGGGTTCAACCTCAGTACTTC CASSLMGLAGGVQPQYF
TRBJ2-3 TRBV5-1 NA NA 14 TGCGCCAGCAGCCCAGGGCTCCGCACAGATACGCAGTATTTT CASSPGLRTDTQYF
TRBJ2-1 TRBV6-4 TRBD2 NA 14 TGTGCCAGCAGTGTTCGGTTAGCGGGAGGGCCAGAGTTCTTC CASSVRLAGGPEFF
TRBJ1-2 TRBV27 TRBD1 NA 18 TGTGCCAGCAGTTTATATTACGGGACAGGGGGCAGGGGGTATGGCTACACCTTC CASSLYYGTGGRGYGYTF
TRBJ2-7 TRBV25-1 NA NA 13 TGTGCCAGCAGTGAGGGACGGGAGTTCGAGCAGTACTTC CASSEGREFEQYF
TRBJ2-2 TRBV7-8 TRBD2 NA 15 TGTGCCAGCAGCTTAGGGGAGGGGCGACCCGGGGAGCTGTTTTTT CASSLGEGRPGELFF
TRBJ1-4 TRBV6-5 NA NA 12 TGTGCCAGCAGTTTCTTGGGTGAAAAACTGTTTTTT CASSFLGEKLFF
TRBJ2-7 TRBV15 TRBD2 NA 16 TGTGCCACCAGCAGAGATCCCTTTTCTAGCGGGAGCGAGCAGTACTTC CATSRDPFSSGSEQYF
TRBJ1-1 TRBV7-9 NA NA 15 TGTGCCAGCAGCCCCCCGGCAGGGTCAGGCACTGAAGCTTTCTTT CASSPPAGSGTEAFF
TRBJ2-2 TRBV7-2 NA NA 12 TGTGCCAGCAGCTTCGCGGGCGGGGAGCTGTTTTTT CASSFAGGELFF
TRBJ2-2 TRBV28 NA NA 17 TGTGCCAGCAGTACCCCCTTAGGGGTCGCGAACACCGGGGAGCTGTTTTTT CASSTPLGVANTGELFF
TRBJ2-1 TRBV6-1 NA NA 15 TGTGCCAGCAGCCCCACTGGGTGGGGGGAAAATGAGCAGTTCTTC CASSPTGWGENEQFF
TRBJ1-1 TRBV27 TRBD1 NA 14 TGTGCCAGCAGTCTTACAGGGGGCGGGCCTGAAGCTTTCTTT CASSLTGGGPEAFF
TRBJ2-2 TRBV10-3 TRBD2 NA 17 TGTGCCACAGAGGGGACTAGCGGGAGGTTTGGCACCGGGGAGCTGTTTTTT CATEGTSGRFGTGELFF
TRBJ1-2 TRBV7-2 NA NA 13 TGTGCCAGCAGCTTAGTACTGAGCTATGGCTACACCTTC CASSLVLSYGYTF
TRBJ1-3 TRBV18 TRBD1 NA 18 TGTGCCAGCTCACCAACCTTGGGACAGGGGACATCTGGAAACACCATATATTTT CASSPTLGQGTSGNTIYF
TRBJ1-1 TRBV18 NA NA 13 TGTGCCAGCTCCTCACACAGGAACACTGAAGCTTTCTTT CASSSHRNTEAFF
TRBJ2-7 TRBV10-3 TRBD2 NA 15 TGTGCCATCAGTGATGGGACTAGCGTTGCCTACGAGCAGTACTTC CAISDGTSVAYEQYF